Detailed here is one TCR beta chain. These data are taken from a study of control samples from healthy donors and cancer patients. Germline CDR1 SEHNR, CDR2 FQNEAQ (reference sequence). The V segment lost 3 bases and the J segment 10 bases; nucleotides outside the gene matches: 1. There are 12 residues in the CDR3. Clones were read by immunoSEQ multiplex PCR, and TCRdb kept only the in-frame ones, dropping some. This sample has approximately 100,000 clones, with roughly 90% found just once. This sequence was found in a man younger than 40 in good health. Sequenced: blood. The V call is TRBV7-9, the J call TRBJ1-1; TRBD1 matches at 11 bases. In DNA, the CDR3 is TGTGCCAGCAGCTTTGGGACAGGGGGAGCTTTCTTT. Amino acids: CASSFGTGGAFF.